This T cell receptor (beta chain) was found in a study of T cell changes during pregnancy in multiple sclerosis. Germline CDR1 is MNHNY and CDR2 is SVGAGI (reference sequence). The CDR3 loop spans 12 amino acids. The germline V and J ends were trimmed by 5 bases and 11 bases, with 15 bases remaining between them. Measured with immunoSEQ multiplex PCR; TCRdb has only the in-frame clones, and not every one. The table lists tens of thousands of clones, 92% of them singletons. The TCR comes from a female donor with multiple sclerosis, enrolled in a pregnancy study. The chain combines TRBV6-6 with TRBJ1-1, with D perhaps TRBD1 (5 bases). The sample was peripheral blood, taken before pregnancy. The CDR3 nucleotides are TGTGCCAGCAGTCCGACAGTGGCAGAGGCTTTCTTT. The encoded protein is CASSPTVAEAFF.